The rows below give T cell receptor beta chains drawn from one sample of a study of blood T cell repertoires in COVID-19. The repertoire was sequenced with immunoSEQ multiplex PCR; TCRdb's copy has only in-frame clones and lacks some. This table has approximately 35,000 clones, around 90% appearing once. Material: peripheral blood. These receptors all come from a man aged 55-75 years with active COVID-19. Both conserved end residues are part of each CDR3. D genes are given only for firm matches. A clone size is listed for some rows: how often the clone was seen (once, few, many), or a class if it is expanded.

clone size	D gene	V gene	CDR3 length	J gene	CDR3 DNA	CDR3 protein
-	TRBD1	TRBV29-1	14	TRBJ2-5	TGCAGCGCCGAAAGGACAGGGGGCGGAGAGACCCAGTACTTC	CSAERTGGGETQYF
medium-sized	TRBD2	TRBV2	16	TRBJ2-7	TGTGCCAGCACGACCGGGGGGCGGGAGGTGCACAGCGAGCAGTACTTC	CASTTGGREVHSEQYF
-	-	TRBV5-1	18	TRBJ2-2	TGCGCCAGCAGCTTGGAAATCCCCATTGGGGCTCGGACCGGGGAGCTGTTTTTT	CASSLEIPIGARTGELFF
-	-	TRBV29-1	15	TRBJ2-5	TGCAGCGTTGGCTGGGCAGAGGGAGCGTGGGAGACCCAGTACTTC	CSVGWAEGAWETQYF
-	TRBD2	TRBV7-9	14	TRBJ2-1	TGTGCCAGCAGCTCCACTAGCGGGAGCAGTGAGCAGTTCTTC	CASSSTSGSSEQFF
once	TRBD2	TRBV5-8	18	TRBJ2-1	TGTGCCAGCAGCTTGGGACTAGCGGCACCCCTCCGTTGGTATGAGCAGTTCTTC	CASSLGLAAPLRWYEQFF
-	TRBD1	TRBV18	15	TRBJ1-2	TGTGCCAGCTCACCACTCGACAGGGACTACTATGGCTACACCTTC	CASSPLDRDYYGYTF
-	TRBD2	TRBV10-2	14	TRBJ2-7	TGCGCCAGCCGAGGGGCGGGAGGGCCAGGTGAGCAGTACTTC	CASRGAGGPGEQYF
-	-	TRBV19	15	TRBJ1-5	TGTGCCAGTAGAACTGAGGGTTCCCGCAATCAGCCCCAGCATTTT	CASRTEGSRNQPQHF
-	-	TRBV27	14	TRBJ2-5	TGTGCCAGCAGTTTATACAGGGTATCTGAGACCCAGTACTTC	CASSLYRVSETQYF
-	TRBD2	TRBV11-1	16	TRBJ2-5	TGTGCCAGCAGCTCTTTAGCGGGAGAAGGACCCGAGACCCAGTACTTC	CASSSLAGEGPETQYF
-	-	TRBV7-9	14	TRBJ1-5	TGTGCCAGCAGCTTAGATAGGGGAGGGCAGCCCCAGCATTTT	CASSLDRGGQPQHF
-	-	TRBV20-1	14	TRBJ2-7	TGCAGTGCCAGTACGGACAGAAACCGCTACGAGCAGTACTTC	CSASTDRNRYEQYF
-	-	TRBV6-5	14	TRBJ1-1	TGTGCCAGCAGTTACAGGGAGGAGAACACTGAAGCTTTCTTT	CASSYREENTEAFF
once	-	TRBV6-5	15	TRBJ1-2	TGTGCCAGCAGTTACGACAGTACACACCTCTATGGCTACACCTTC	CASSYDSTHLYGYTF
few	TRBD1	TRBV3-1/TRBV3-2	14	TRBJ2-5	TGTGCCAGCAGACAGACAGGGAAGGGAGAGACCCAGTACTTC	CASRQTGKGETQYF
-	TRBD1	TRBV6-5	13	TRBJ1-1	TGTGCCAGCGCCCGACAGGGATACACTGAAGCTTTCTTT	CASARQGYTEAFF
-	-	TRBV28	15	TRBJ1-3	TGTGCCAGCAGTCCTACAGGGCGCTCTGGAAACACCATATATTTT	CASSPTGRSGNTIYF
-	-	TRBV19	17	TRBJ2-6	TGTGCCAGTGCGGAGGTTCGATCTCGGGGTGGGGCCAACGTCCTGACTTTC	CASAEVRSRGGANVLTF
-	TRBD2	TRBV7-9	16	TRBJ2-3	TGTGCCAGCAGCTCACTAGCGGGAGTGGGCACAGATACGCAGTATTTT	CASSSLAGVGTDTQYF
-	TRBD2	TRBV7-2	18	TRBJ2-7	TGTGCCAGCAGCTTAGTCGCTAGCGGGCGCCCGGTTTCCTACGAGCAGTACTTC	CASSLVASGRPVSYEQYF
-	-	TRBV5-6	15	TRBJ1-1	TGTGCCAGCAGCCGCAGATCCTTCATGAACACTGAAGCTTTCTTT	CASSRRSFMNTEAFF
-	TRBD2	TRBV7-6	15	TRBJ2-2	TGTGCCAGCAGCTTAGTAGCGGGAGCCCCCGGGGAGCTGTTTTTT	CASSLVAGAPGELFF
-	TRBD1	TRBV6-6	15	TRBJ1-6	TGTGCCAGCAGTTACCGGACAGGGAAGTACTCACCCCTCCACTTT	CASSYRTGKYSPLHF
-	-	TRBV6-5	13	TRBJ1-5	TGTGCCAGCAGTTACTCGAGGGGGGGGCCCCAGCATTTT	CASSYSRGGPQHF
-	-	TRBV11-2	14	TRBJ2-7	TGTGCCAGCAGCTTATCTCACTATACCTACGAGCAGTACTTC	CASSLSHYTYEQYF
few	-	TRBV11-2	14	TRBJ2-7	TGTGCCAGCAGCCTCTGGACAAGGCAGTACGAGCAGTACTTC	CASSLWTRQYEQYF
-	TRBD2	TRBV6-2/TRBV6-3	21	TRBJ2-1	TGTGCCAGCAGTCCCCAAGTAGGTGGGACTAGCGGGAGGGCCCTTAGGAATGAGCAGTTCTTC	CASSPQVGGTSGRALRNEQFF
-	TRBD1	TRBV4-1	17	TRBJ2-7	TGCGCCAGCAGCCATAAAGCCGGGACAGGCGTCTCCTACGAGCAGTACTTC	CASSHKAGTGVSYEQYF
-	-	TRBV9	15	TRBJ2-3	TGTGCCAGCAGCATAGGTGGACTCCACACAGATACGCAGTATTTT	CASSIGGLHTDTQYF
-	TRBD1	TRBV9	14	TRBJ2-5	TGTGCCAGCAGCGGGGCGGACAGGCCGGAGACCCAGTACTTC	CASSGADRPETQYF
-	-	TRBV11-2	15	TRBJ2-1	TGTGCCAGCAGCCGTTTTGCGGGGCTATTCAATGAGCAGTTCTTC	CASSRFAGLFNEQFF
-	TRBD2	TRBV19	14	TRBJ2-3	TGTGCCAGTAGCTCAGCGGGAGGCACAGATACGCAGTATTTT	CASSSAGGTDTQYF
once	-	TRBV6-5	14	TRBJ1-1	TGTGCCAGCAGTTACTCACAGGGTTGGACTGAAGCTTTCTTT	CASSYSQGWTEAFF
-	-	TRBV29-1	11	TRBJ1-1	TGCAGCGGGCAAGAGAACACTGAAGCTTTCTTT	CSGQENTEAFF
-	-	TRBV9	14	TRBJ2-3	TGTGCCAGCAGCGTAGGACAACTCACAGATACGCAGTATTTT	CASSVGQLTDTQYF
-	-	TRBV28	15	TRBJ1-4	TGTGCCAGCAGTCACAGAGACGCAACTAATGAAAAACTGTTTTTT	CASSHRDATNEKLFF
-	-	TRBV4-2	14	TRBJ2-7	TGTGCCAGCAGCCAAGTCAGGGACTCCTACGAGCAGTACTTC	CASSQVRDSYEQYF
-	TRBD2	TRBV11-2	16	TRBJ2-1	TGTGCCAGCAGCTTTGGTGGCGGGAGCTCCTACAATGAGCAGTTCTTC	CASSFGGGSSYNEQFF
-	TRBD2	TRBV24-1	13	TRBJ2-3	TGTGCCACCAGTCTAGCGGGATCCGATACGCAGTATTTT	CATSLAGSDTQYF
few	-	TRBV5-5	15	TRBJ2-7	TGTGCCAGCAGCTTGGCTGAGAGGTCAGTCTACGAGCAGTACTTC	CASSLAERSVYEQYF
-	TRBD2	TRBV4-1	15	TRBJ2-1	TGCGCCAGCAGCCAATGGCTAGCGGGGTACAATGAGCAGTTCTTC	CASSQWLAGYNEQFF
-	-	TRBV5-5	13	TRBJ2-2	TGTGCCAGCAGCTTTACGGACACCGGGGAGCTGTTTTTT	CASSFTDTGELFF
-	TRBD1	TRBV11-2	16	TRBJ2-1	TGTGCCAGCAGCCATCCTCGGGACAGGGGCTACAATGAGCAGTTCTTC	CASSHPRDRGYNEQFF
-	TRBD2	TRBV10-1	14	TRBJ2-2	TGCGCCAGCAGTAAGACTAGCGGGGACGGGGAGCTGTTTTTT	CASSKTSGDGELFF
-	-	TRBV2	13	TRBJ1-3	TGTGCCAGCACTATATCGGGGTTAAACACCATATATTTT	CASTISGLNTIYF
-	TRBD1	TRBV6-1	14	TRBJ1-2	TGTGCCAGCAGTGACCCGGACAGGGCGACTGGCTACACCTTC	CASSDPDRATGYTF
once	TRBD1	TRBV30	16	TRBJ1-5	TGTGCCTGGAGTGGAGTATCAGGGGGTTCTAATCAGCCCCAGCATTTT	CAWSGVSGGSNQPQHF
-	-	TRBV11-3	17	TRBJ2-3	TGTGCCAGCAGCTTATCCCGTACTCGACAGATCACAGATACGCAGTATTTT	CASSLSRTRQITDTQYF
few	TRBD2	TRBV7-8	15	TRBJ2-7	TGTGCCAGCAGCTTATCTGTCCCGCGGGAGGCCGAGCAGTACTTC	CASSLSVPREAEQYF
once	TRBD1	TRBV30	14	TRBJ1-5	TGTGCCTGGTCCCAGGGGGCTCCCAATCAGCCCCAGCATTTT	CAWSQGAPNQPQHF
-	TRBD1	TRBV15	14	TRBJ1-6	TGTGCCACCAGCGGGGACAGGGGTGTATCACCCCTCCACTTT	CATSGDRGVSPLHF
-	TRBD1	TRBV5-1	14	TRBJ1-5	TGCGCCAGCAGCTCCGGGACAGGGTATCAGCCCCAGCATTTT	CASSSGTGYQPQHF
large	-	TRBV7-2	12	TRBJ2-1	TGTGCCAGCAGCTTAGGAGACAATGAGCAGTTCTTC	CASSLGDNEQFF